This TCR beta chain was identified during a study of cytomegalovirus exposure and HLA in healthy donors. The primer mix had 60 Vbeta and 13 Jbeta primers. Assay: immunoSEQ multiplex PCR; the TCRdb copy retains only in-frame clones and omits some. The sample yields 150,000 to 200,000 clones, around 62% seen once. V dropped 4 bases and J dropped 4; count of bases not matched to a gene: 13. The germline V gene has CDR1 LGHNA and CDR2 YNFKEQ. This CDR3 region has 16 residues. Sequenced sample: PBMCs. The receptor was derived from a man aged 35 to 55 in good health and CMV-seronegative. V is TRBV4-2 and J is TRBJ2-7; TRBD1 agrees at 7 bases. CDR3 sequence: CASSPRPLTGTYEQYF. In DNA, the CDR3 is TGTGCCAGCAGCCCACGTCCATTGACAGGGACATACGAGCAGTACTTC.